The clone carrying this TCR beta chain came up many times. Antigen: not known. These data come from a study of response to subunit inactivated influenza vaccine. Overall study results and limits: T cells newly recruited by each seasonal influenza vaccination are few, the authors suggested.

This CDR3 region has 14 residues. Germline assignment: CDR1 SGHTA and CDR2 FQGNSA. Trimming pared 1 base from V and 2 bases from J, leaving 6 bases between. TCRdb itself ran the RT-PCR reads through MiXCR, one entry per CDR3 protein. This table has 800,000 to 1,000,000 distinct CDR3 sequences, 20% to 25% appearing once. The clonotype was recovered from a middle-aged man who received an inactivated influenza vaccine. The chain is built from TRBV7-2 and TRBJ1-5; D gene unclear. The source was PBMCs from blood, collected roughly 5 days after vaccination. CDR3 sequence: CASSLVFRNQPQHF. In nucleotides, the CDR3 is TGTGCCAGCAGCTTAGTTTTTCGCAATCAGCCCCAGCATTTT.